This T cell receptor beta chain emerged from a study of blood T cell repertoires in COVID-19. Overall study: Nucleic acid was either cDNA or gDNA, and it came from T cells, B-cell-depleted T cells, or PBMCs.

Under the authors' procedure: Amplified reference gene primers provided the basis for estimating nucleated cell counts. Measured with immunoSEQ multiplex PCR; TCRdb has only the in-frame clones, and not every one. V and J calls and clone size are given by that table; D and trimming were obtained from the DNA. The data hold under 250,000 clones, with approximately 86% observed a single time. The germline gives CDR1 SGHDT, CDR2 YYEEEE. With 3 bases clipped from V and 0 bases from J, the junction kept 6 bases outside the gene matches. The CDR3 has 16 residues. The receptor comes from a man in his forties with acute or convalescent COVID-19. This sequence joins TRBV5-6 and TRBJ2-7; 10 bases match TRBD1. The material sequenced was peripheral blood. The CDR3 region has the DNA TGTGCCAGCAGCTCCGGGACAGGGGATAGCTCCTACGAGCAGTACTTC. The encoded protein is CASSSGTGDSSYEQYF.